The next 8 T cell receptor beta chains were all read from a single sample in a study of cytomegalovirus exposure and HLA in healthy donors. Researchers ran the PCR with 60 Vbeta and 13 Jbeta primers. Some clones are missing from TCRdb's copy, which holds only in-frame ones; the method was immunoSEQ multiplex PCR. Among some 80,000 clones listed, about four fifths were seen once. Sample: PBMCs. The receptor source for this set is a man aged 35-49 years in good health and CMV-seronegative.

The chain joins TRBV18 to TRBJ2-3, with D perhaps TRBD2 (5 bases). Germline V CDR1 and CDR2: KGHSH, LQKENI. V was trimmed by 1 base and J by 5 bases, leaving 10 bases between them. The CDR3 covers 14 residues. The CDR3 nucleotides read TGTGCCAGCTCACCACAGGGAGTCGGAGATACGCAGTATTTT. As protein: CASSPQGVGDTQYF.

The chain recombines TRBV11-2 with TRBJ2-7; 8 bases match TRBD2. Trimming cost V 6 bases and J 3 bases; bases outside gene matches: 7. There are 14 residues in the CDR3. The V gene's germline CDR1 is SGHAT and CDR2 FQNNGV. The CDR3 sequence: CASSSRGGVYEQYF. CDR3 coding DNA: TGTGCCAGCAGTTCCCGGGGGGGGGTCTACGAGCAGTACTTC.

This chain links TRBV5-5 with TRBJ1-1; D is unresolved. Per germline, CDR1 SGHKS and CDR2 YYEKEE (reference sequence). V was shortened by 4 bases and J by 3 bases, with 10 bases between the two germline ends. This CDR3 spans 13 amino acids. CDR3 region: CASSQAPHTEAFF. The CDR3 region has the DNA TGTGCCAGCAGCCAAGCGCCGCACACTGAAGCTTTCTTT. Full variable domain (rest looked up from reference TRBV5-5 and TRBJ1-1): DAGVTQSPTHLIKTRGQQVTLRCSPISGHKSVSWYQQVLGQGPQFIFQYYEKEERGRGNFPDRFSARQFPNYSSELNVNALLLGDSALYLCASSQAPHTEAFFGQGTRLTVV.

V usage is TRBV7-9 and J usage is TRBJ1-4, with 9 positions matching TRBD1. This CDR3 is built from 14 residues. Germline values: CDR1 SEHNR, CDR2 FQNEAQ (reference sequence). Trimming cost V 5 bases and J 4 bases; bases outside gene matches: 2. The CDR3 DNA reads as TGTGCCAGCAGCGGACAGGGGCTTAATGAAAAACTGTTTTTT. It codes for CASSGQGLNEKLFF.

In DNA, the CDR3 is TGTGCCAGCAGTACCGGGACAGGACTTCACGAGCAGTACTTC. Translation gives CASSTGTGLHEQYF. V and J are TRBV7-8 and TRBJ2-7, with TRBD1 matching 8 bases. The germline CDR1 and CDR2 sequences are SGHVS and FQNEAQ. Trimming took 6 bases from V and 5 from J; bases not matched to a gene: 9. The CDR3 has 14 amino acids.

The rearrangement links TRBV19 to TRBJ2-1, with 9 positions matching TRBD2. V was clipped by 3 bases and J by 5 bases; unmatched bases: 5. Germline V gene lookup returns CDR1 LNHDA and CDR2 SQIVND (reference sequence). CDR3 size: 15 residues. CDR3 nucleotides: TGTGCCAGTAGTATTGAGCGGGAGGTCCACAATGAGCAGTTCTTC. Encoded protein: CASSIEREVHNEQFF.

In this sample, this clone turned up once. This rearrangement joins TRBV6-5 to TRBJ2-5; the D gene is possibly TRBD1 (5 bases). The length of the CDR3 is 13 residues. V was clipped by 5 bases and J by 4 bases, with 11 bases between them. Germline V gene sequence: CDR1 MNHEY, CDR2 SVGAGI. CDR3 residues: CASSQSGIETQYF. In DNA, the CDR3 is TGTGCCAGCAGTCAGTCAGGGATAGAGACCCAGTACTTC.

CDR3 coding DNA: TGTGCCAGCAGCTATGGGACTGGGGCTTACGAGCAGTACTTC. Residues: CASSYGTGAYEQYF. This chain links TRBV7-3 with TRBJ2-7; perhaps TRBD2 as D (6 bases). This CDR3 has 14 amino acids. V dropped 4 bases and J dropped 4 bases, with 14 bases sitting between them. Germline V CDR1 and CDR2: SGHTA, FQGTGA. Full variable domain (rest looked up from reference TRBV7-3 and TRBJ2-7): GAGVSQTPSNKVTEKGKYVELRCDPISGHTALYWYRQSLGQGPEFLIYFQGTGAADDSGLPNDRFFAVRPEGSVSTLKIQRTERGDSAVYLCASSYGTGAYEQYFGPGTRLTVT.